These 29 T cell receptor beta chains share one sample of origin, sequenced in a study of T cell responses to AZD1222 COVID-19 vaccine. The method was immunoSEQ multiplex PCR; TCRdb's version includes in-frame clones alone and lacks a portion of them. This sample has roughly 150,000 clones; around 90% occur once, and the top ten carry around 6.3%. Sequences were derived from peripheral blood, sampled 28 days after the second AZD1222 dose. These receptors came from an adult who received the AZD1222 COVID-19 vaccine.

In nucleotides, the CDR3 is TGCGCCAGCAGCCCGTCCACCACAACTAATGAAAAACTGTTTTTT. Amino acid sequence: CASSPSTTTNEKLFF. The gene calls are TRBV5-1 and TRBJ1-4; D gene uncertain. The V end lost 4 bases, the J end lost 0 bases, and 10 bases lay between the germline ends. CDR3 length: 15 residues. Germline V gene sequence: CDR1 SGHRS, CDR2 YFSETQ.

The chain carries TRBV3-1 (or the pseudogene TRBV3-2) and TRBJ1-5, with D uncertain. CDR3 length: 16 residues. Germline-derived CDR1 and CDR2 are LGHDT and YNNKEL (reference sequence). Trimming pared 1 base from V and 4 bases from J, leaving 14 bases between. The CDR3: CASSQGNQALNQPQHF. In DNA, the CDR3 is TGTGCCAGCAGCCAAGGCAACCAGGCTTTAAATCAGCCCCAGCATTTT.

This chain joins TRBV2 and TRBJ1-3; D uncertain. Germline V CDR1 and CDR2: SNHLY, FYNNEI. The CDR3 spans 16 residues. Trimming left V 2 bases short and J 4 bases short, with 15 bases between. This CDR3 reads CASSENTPTVGNTIYF. The CDR3, as DNA: TGTGCCAGCAGTGAAAACACCCCGACGGTAGGAAACACCATATATTTT.

The V call is TRBV7-9, the J call TRBJ2-7; TRBD1 matches 7 bases. This CDR3 has 15 residues. The J segment lost 1 base and the V segment lost 3 bases, leaving 6 bases of the junction unmatched. The germline CDR1 and CDR2 sequences are SEHNR and FQNEAQ (reference sequence). The CDR3 sequence: CASSFLTGASYEQYF. CDR3 bases: TGTGCCAGCAGCTTTTTAACAGGGGCATCCTACGAGCAGTACTTC.

The rearrangement joins TRBV9 to TRBJ2-2, with 10 positions matching TRBD2. CDR3 length: 16 amino acids. The germline CDR1 and CDR2 sequences are SGDLS and YYNGEE. J was trimmed by 4 bases and V by 0 bases; bases with no gene match: 3. Here the CDR3 DNA reads TGTGCCAGCAGCGTAGTTAGCGGGAGGACCACCGGGGAGCTGTTTTTT. Its translation: CASSVVSGRTTGELFF.

The rearrangement uses TRBV30 and TRBJ1-5; D not resolved. CDR3 size: 13 residues. Trimming stripped 0 bases from V and 7 bases from J, with 10 bases between. Germline V gene data show CDR1 as GTSNPN and CDR2 as SVGIG (reference sequence). CDR3 sequence reads: CAWSVRDRQPQHF. In DNA form, the CDR3 reads TGTGCCTGGAGTGTACGGGATCGACAGCCCCAGCATTTT.

The chain uses TRBV30 and TRBJ1-1; D is undetermined. The CDR3 contains 13 residues. The germline V gene has CDR1 GTSNPN and CDR2 SVGIG (reference sequence). V was shortened by 2 bases and J by 1 base, with 8 bases between the two germline ends. The CDR3 here is CAWSTSGNTEAFF. CDR3 coding DNA: TGTGCCTGGAGTACCTCAGGGAACACTGAAGCTTTCTTT.

The CDR3 DNA reads as TGTGCCAGCAGTTCGGGACAGGGCGCGAGGGGGGTCTATGGCTACACCTTC. Its protein product is CASSSGQGARGVYGYTF. The genes are TRBV28 and TRBJ1-2; TRBD1 matches 9 bases. Germline lookup yields CDR1 MDHEN and CDR2 SYDVKM. The CDR3 consists of 17 residues. Losses at the gene ends were 4 bases for V and 4 bases for J; bases not matched to a gene: 13.

This sequence joins TRBV9 and TRBJ2-2; D is unclear. CDR3 length: 12 residues. The V end lost 3 bases, the J end lost 5 bases, and 5 bases lay between the germline ends. Germline V lookup: CDR1 SGDLS, CDR2 YYNGEE. The CDR3 sequence: CASSAYTGELFF. In nucleotides, the CDR3 is TGTGCCAGCAGCGCATATACCGGGGAGCTGTTTTTT.

This chain connects TRBV5-8 to TRBJ1-4, with TRBD1 matching 12 bases. V lost 1 base and J lost 8; bases outside the gene matches: 6. The CDR3 has 16 residues. CDR1 and CDR2 from the germline V gene are SGHTS and YDEGEE. The CDR3 spells CASSLPGGTGGEKLFF. The CDR3 nucleotides are TGTGCCAGCAGCTTGCCGGGGGGGACAGGGGGCGAAAAACTGTTTTTT.

The chain recombines TRBV6-5 with TRBJ1-2; D is unclear. The germline V gene encodes CDR1 MNHEY and CDR2 SVGAGI. Trimming pared 8 bases from V and 0 bases from J, leaving 10 bases between. This CDR3 has 13 amino acids. The CDR3 nucleotides read TGTGCCAGCGGAACGCTACCTAACTATGGCTACACCTTC. Protein product: CASGTLPNYGYTF.

V usage is TRBV9 and J usage is TRBJ2-2, with TRBD1 matching over 7 bases. The V gene end was trimmed by 5 bases and the J gene end by 6 bases; junction bases not matched to a gene: 10. The CDR3 length is 15 residues. Per the germline V gene, CDR1 is SGDLS and CDR2 is YYNGEE. The CDR3 loop reads CASSLNIQGAGELFF. CDR3 sequence (DNA): TGTGCCAGCAGTCTTAATATTCAGGGGGCCGGGGAGCTGTTTTTT.

This chain uses TRBV6-5 with TRBJ2-3, with no clear D. The CDR3 consists of 16 residues. The germline CDR1 and CDR2 sequences are MNHEY and SVGAGI. The ends were cut back, 3 bases at V and 4 bases at J, with 17 bases in the middle. CDR3 residues: CASSYSPGLGPDTQYF. CDR3 DNA sequence: TGTGCCAGCAGTTATTCCCCTGGGTTAGGGCCAGATACGCAGTATTTT.

The CDR3 DNA sequence: TGTGCCAGCAGTTTCCAGACTAGCGGACGAACTAATTCCTACAATGAGCAGTTCTTC. Its translation is CASSFQTSGRTNSYNEQFF. This chain joins TRBV27 and TRBJ2-1; 9 bases fit TRBD2. The V segment lost 3 bases and the J segment 1 base; nucleotides outside the gene matches: 13. The CDR3 totals 19 residues. Germline V CDR1 and CDR2: MNHEY, SMNVEV (reference sequence).

V and J are TRBV14 and TRBJ1-4; D ambiguous. Germline V gene sequence: CDR1 SGHDN, CDR2 FVKESK. Deletions cut 4 bases from V and 2 bases from J, with 2 bases between. CDR3 length equals 12 residues. The chain's CDR3 is CASSPTNEKLFF. CDR3 nucleotides: TGTGCCAGCAGCCCGACTAATGAAAAACTGTTTTTT.

V gene TRBV24-1 combines with J gene TRBJ2-3; 11 bases align to TRBD1. The CDR3 contains 18 residues. Looked up from germline, CDR1 is KGHDR and CDR2 is SFDVKD. J gave up 4 bases and V 7 bases, and 15 bases lay outside the gene matches. The CDR3 DNA is TGTGCCACCAGCGGCCTCGTTAGGGACAGGGGGTATGCAGATACGCAGTATTTT. Its translation is CATSGLVRDRGYADTQYF.

V usage is TRBV3-1 (or the pseudogene TRBV3-2) and J usage is TRBJ1-2; D call uncertain. The CDR3 is 13 amino acids. With 2 bases removed from V and 8 bases from J, the gap between germline ends came to 12 bases. Germline lookup yields CDR1 LGHDT and CDR2 YNNKEL (reference sequence). The CDR3 loop reads CASSQIDIQGYTF. CDR3 nucleotides: TGTGCCAGCAGCCAAATAGACATACAGGGCTACACCTTC.

CDR3 in DNA: TGTGCCAGCAGTTTACGCGGACAGTGGGGCTACACCTTC. This translates into CASSLRGQWGYTF. This chain uses TRBV27 with TRBJ1-2, with a weak D call TRBD1 (6 bases). CDR1 MNHEY and CDR2 SMNVEV come from the germline V gene (reference sequence). V was clipped by 2 bases and J by 8 bases, with 12 bases between them. This CDR3 comprises 13 residues.

The genes are TRBV23-1 and TRBJ2-7, with D perhaps TRBD1 (6 bases). TRBV23-1 is designated an ORF whose function remains uncertain. The CDR3 extends over 10 amino acids. Trimming removed 4 bases at V and 12 bases at J, with 10 bases between. CDR3 sequence reads: CASSRRGSYF. The CDR3 nucleotides are TGCGCCAGCAGTCGAAGGGGGTCGTACTTC.

This chain links TRBV11-2 with TRBJ1-1, with unresolved D. CDR3 length equals 17 residues. V gave up 0 bases and J gave up 1 base, with 15 bases separating them. Germline loops: CDR1 SGHAT, CDR2 FQNNGV. The CDR3: CASSLDRGVGGNTEAFF. The CDR3 DNA is TGTGCCAGCAGCTTAGATCGTGGGGTAGGCGGGAACACTGAAGCTTTCTTT.

The rearrangement joins TRBV4-2 to TRBJ2-5; D may be TRBD2 (7 bases). The CDR3 spans 14 residues. V lost 2 bases to trimming and J lost 4 bases, with 11 bases between them. Germline CDR1 is LGHNA and CDR2 is YNFKEQ. CDR3 region: CASSQRGAGETQYF. The CDR3 coding sequence is TGTGCCAGCAGCCAACGGGGGGCGGGAGAGACCCAGTACTTC.

V is TRBV5-1 and J is TRBJ1-1, with 7 nucleotides matching TRBD1. The J segment lost 1 base and the V segment lost 3 bases, leaving 3 bases of the junction unmatched. CDR1 SGHRS and CDR2 YFSETQ come from the germline V gene. The CDR3 consists of 14 residues. The CDR3 spells CASSSTGQNTEAFF. The CDR3 coding sequence is TGCGCCAGCAGCTCGACAGGGCAGAACACTGAAGCTTTCTTT. Supplemented by reference TRBV5-1 and TRBJ1-1, the full variable domain reads KAGVTQTPRYLIKTRGQQVTLSCSPISGHRSVSWYQQTPGQGLQFLFEYFSETQRNKGNFPGRFSGRQFSNSRSEMNVSTLELGDSALYLCASSSTGQNTEAFFGQGTRLTVV.

This clone has just one count. The chain links TRBV7-2 to TRBJ1-2; perhaps TRBD1 as D (5 bases). Germline V lookup: CDR1 SGHTA, CDR2 FQGNSA. V dropped 5 bases and J dropped 3 bases, with 16 bases sitting between them. The CDR3 has 15 residues. The chain's CDR3 is CASSLQGGFDYGYTF. The CDR3 DNA is TGTGCCAGCAGCCTTCAGGGCGGCTTCGACTATGGCTACACCTTC.

The chain uses TRBV6-5 and TRBJ1-1, with D maybe TRBD1 (5 bases). The CDR3 is made up of 14 amino acids. The V end lost 7 bases, the J end lost 4 bases, and 16 bases lay between the germline ends. CDR1 and CDR2 (germline): MNHEY, SVGAGI. The CDR3 reads CASNPGVGGTEAFF. The DNA of the CDR3 is TGTGCCAGCAACCCCGGGGTTGGGGGCACTGAAGCTTTCTTT.

This rearrangement joins TRBV28 to TRBJ1-2, with TRBD1 matching 7 bases. The ends lost 2 bases at V and 7 bases at J; junction bases unmatched: 10. CDR1 and CDR2 from the germline V gene are MDHEN and SYDVKM. This CDR3 comprises 15 residues. CDR3 DNA: TGTGCCAGCAGTTTAATGGGACAGCGATCCTTTGGCTACACCTTC. It encodes CASSLMGQRSFGYTF.

The sample holds one count of this clone. V is TRBV30 and J is TRBJ1-6, with 9 bases fitting TRBD1. From germline, CDR1 is GTSNPN and CDR2 SVGIG (reference sequence). CDR3 size: 13 residues. V dropped 1 base and J dropped 10; count of bases not matched to a gene: 2. The CDR3 DNA reads TGTGCCTGGAGTGGACAGGGGGGGTCACCCCTCCACTTT. Translation: CAWSGQGGSPLHF.

This chain links TRBV6-6 with TRBJ1-2; unclear D gene. Deletions cut 2 bases from V and 5 bases from J, with 18 bases between. There are 16 residues in the CDR3. The germline V gene has CDR1 MNHNY and CDR2 SVGAGI (reference sequence). CDR3 sequence: CASSYTPLSTLYGYTF. The CDR3 DNA reads TGTGCCAGCAGTTACACCCCCCTATCCACCCTTTATGGCTACACCTTC.

The V and J genes are TRBV19 and TRBJ2-7; 9 nucleotides align to TRBD1. Germline V lookup: CDR1 LNHDA, CDR2 SQIVND (reference sequence). V lost 3 bases to trimming and J lost 2 bases; unmatched junction nucleotides: 5. The CDR3 runs 15 residues. The CDR3 DNA reads TGTGCCAGTAGTATGCCGGGACAGGGTACCTACGAGCAGTACTTC. Encoded protein: CASSMPGQGTYEQYF.

The chain recombines TRBV7-2 with TRBJ1-3; D is undetermined. This CDR3 region has 13 residues. Per the germline V gene, CDR1 is SGHTA and CDR2 is FQGNSA. With 4 bases removed from V and 5 bases from J, the gap between germline ends came to 9 bases. CDR3 residues: CASSSDTRNTIYF. As DNA, the CDR3 is TGTGCCAGCAGCTCTGACACGAGAAACACCATATATTTT.